This T cell receptor beta chain was sequenced during a study of T-cell reconstitution after alpha-beta-depleted transplantation in children. The CDR3 totals 12 residues. The V end was cut by 5 bases, the J end by 0 bases, with 4 bases between. Per germline, CDR1 SEHNR and CDR2 FQNEAQ (reference sequence). Study results and limitations: T-cell counts and diversity at one year following transplant were attributed mainly to newly produced T cells.

This clonotype was recorded at least ten times. Antigen: not known. During its preparation, the TCRbeta library received unique molecular identifiers. TCRdb reprocessed the PCR reads via MiXCR and lists one record per CDR3 protein. The sample lists about 460,000 distinct CDR3 sequences, about 11% occurring once. The chain couples TRBV7-9 to TRBJ1-1; the D is unclear. The sequence was collected from a child aged 2-15 years with inherited bone marrow failure, due to receive a stem cell transplant. The sample consisted of PBMCs, taken before TCRalphabeta/CD19-depleted stem cell transplant. The CDR3 DNA reads TGTGCCAGCAGCATAATGAACACTGAAGCTTTCTTT. It encodes CASSIMNTEAFF. The entire variable domain, with the rest obtained from reference TRBV7-9 and TRBJ1-1, is as follows: DTGVSQNPRHKITKRGQNVTFRCDPISEHNRLYWYRQTLGQGPEFLTYFQNEAQLEKSRLLSDRFSAERPKGSFSTLEIQRTEQGDSAMYLCASSIMNTEAFFGQGTRLTVV.